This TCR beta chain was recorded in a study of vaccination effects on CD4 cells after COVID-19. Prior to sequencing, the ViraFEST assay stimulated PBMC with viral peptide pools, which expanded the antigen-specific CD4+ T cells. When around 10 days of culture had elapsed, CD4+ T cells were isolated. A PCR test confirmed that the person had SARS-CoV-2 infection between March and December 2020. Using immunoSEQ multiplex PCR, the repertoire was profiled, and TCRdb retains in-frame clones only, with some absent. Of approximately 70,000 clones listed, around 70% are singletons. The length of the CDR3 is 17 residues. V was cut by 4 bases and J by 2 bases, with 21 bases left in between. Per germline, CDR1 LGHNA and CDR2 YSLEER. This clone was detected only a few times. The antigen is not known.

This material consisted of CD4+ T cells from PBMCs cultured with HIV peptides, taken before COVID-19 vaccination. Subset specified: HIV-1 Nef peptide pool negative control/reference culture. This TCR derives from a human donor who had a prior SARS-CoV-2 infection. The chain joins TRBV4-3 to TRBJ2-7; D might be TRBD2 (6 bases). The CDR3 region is CASSLYSVGGLTYEQYF. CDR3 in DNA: TGCGCCAGCAGCCTATACTCAGTCGGGGGTCTTACCTACGAGCAGTACTTC.